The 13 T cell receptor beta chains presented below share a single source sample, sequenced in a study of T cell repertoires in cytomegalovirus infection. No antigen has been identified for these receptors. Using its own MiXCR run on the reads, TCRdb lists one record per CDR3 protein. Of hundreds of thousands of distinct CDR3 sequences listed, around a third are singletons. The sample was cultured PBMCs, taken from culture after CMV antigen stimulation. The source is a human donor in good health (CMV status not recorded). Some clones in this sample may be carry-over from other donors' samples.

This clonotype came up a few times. DNA of the CDR3: TGTGCCACCCCAGACAGGGGGGTTCAAGAGACCCAGTACTTC. This sequence encodes CATPDRGVQETQYF. The chain joins TRBV7-9 to TRBJ2-5, with TRBD1 matching 9 bases. V shed 10 bases and J 2 bases; nucleotides not matched to a gene: 8. CDR3 length equals 14 residues. Germline-derived CDR1 and CDR2 are SEHNR and FQNEAQ (reference sequence).

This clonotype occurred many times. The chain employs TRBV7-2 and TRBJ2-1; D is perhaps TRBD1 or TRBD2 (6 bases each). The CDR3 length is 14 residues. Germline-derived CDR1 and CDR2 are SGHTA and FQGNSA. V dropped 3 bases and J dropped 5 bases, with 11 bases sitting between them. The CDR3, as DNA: TGTGCCAGCAGCTTGAGGCGGGACAACAATGAGCAGTTCTTC. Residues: CASSLRRDNNEQFF.

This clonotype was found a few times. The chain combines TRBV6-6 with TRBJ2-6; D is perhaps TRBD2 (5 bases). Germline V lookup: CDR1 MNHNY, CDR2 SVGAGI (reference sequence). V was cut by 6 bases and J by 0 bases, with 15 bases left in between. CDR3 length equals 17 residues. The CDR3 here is CASSPGRVSSGANVLTF. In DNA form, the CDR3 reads TGTGCCAGCAGCCCCGGGCGGGTTAGCTCTGGGGCCAACGTCCTGACTTTC.

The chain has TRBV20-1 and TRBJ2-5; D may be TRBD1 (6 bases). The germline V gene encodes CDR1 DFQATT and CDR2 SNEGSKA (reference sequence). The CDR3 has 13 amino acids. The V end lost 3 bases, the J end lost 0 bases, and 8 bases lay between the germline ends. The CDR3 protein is CSARGQYQETQYF. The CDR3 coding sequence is TGCAGTGCTAGGGGACAATACCAAGAGACCCAGTACTTC.

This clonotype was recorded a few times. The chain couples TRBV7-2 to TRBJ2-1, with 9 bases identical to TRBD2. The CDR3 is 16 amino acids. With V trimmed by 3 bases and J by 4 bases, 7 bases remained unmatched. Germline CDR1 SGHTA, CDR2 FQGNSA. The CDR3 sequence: CASSFEGTSFYNEQFF. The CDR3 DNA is TGTGCCAGCAGCTTCGAGGGGACTAGCTTTTACAATGAGCAGTTCTTC.

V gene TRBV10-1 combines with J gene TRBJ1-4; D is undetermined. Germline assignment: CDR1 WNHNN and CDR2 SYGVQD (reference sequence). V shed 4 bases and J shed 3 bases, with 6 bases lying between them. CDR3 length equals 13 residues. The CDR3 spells CASSVTPNEKLFF. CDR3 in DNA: TGCGCCAGCAGTGTGACACCTAATGAAAAACTGTTTTTT.

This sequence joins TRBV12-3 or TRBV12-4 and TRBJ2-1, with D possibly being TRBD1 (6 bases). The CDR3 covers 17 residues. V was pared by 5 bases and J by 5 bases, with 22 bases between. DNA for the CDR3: TGTGCCAGCAGTACACTGGCCGCGGACAGTCCTCACAATGAGCAGTTCTTC. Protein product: CASSTLAADSPHNEQFF.

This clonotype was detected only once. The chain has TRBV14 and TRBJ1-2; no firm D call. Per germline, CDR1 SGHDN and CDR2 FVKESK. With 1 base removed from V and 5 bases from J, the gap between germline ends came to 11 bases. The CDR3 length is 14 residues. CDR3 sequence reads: CASSQGPGRYGYTF. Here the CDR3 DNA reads TGTGCCAGCAGCCAAGGCCCCGGGAGATATGGCTACACCTTC.

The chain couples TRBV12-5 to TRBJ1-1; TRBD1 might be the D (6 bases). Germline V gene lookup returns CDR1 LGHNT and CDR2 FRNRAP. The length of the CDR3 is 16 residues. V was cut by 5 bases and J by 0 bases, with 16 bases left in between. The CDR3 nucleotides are TGTGCTAGTGGTACCACTTCGGGACATATGAACACTGAAGCTTTCTTT. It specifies CASGTTSGHMNTEAFF.

CDR3 protein: CAWSRGISETQYF. As DNA, the CDR3 is TGTGCCTGGAGTCGGGGGATTTCCGAGACCCAGTACTTC. This rearrangement joins TRBV30 to TRBJ2-5, with D possibly TRBD2 on 6 matching bases. CDR1 and CDR2 from the germline V gene are GTSNPN and SVGIG (reference sequence). The CDR3 is 13 amino acids. Between the trimmed V and J ends, which lost 2 bases and 5 bases, there was a span of 12 bases. Supplemented by reference TRBV30 and TRBJ2-5, the full variable domain reads SQTIHQWPATLVQPVGSPLSLECTVEGTSNPNLYWYRQAAGRGLQLLFYSVGIGQISSEVPQNLSASRPQDRQFILSSKKLLLSDSGFYLCAWSRGISETQYFGPGTRLLVL.

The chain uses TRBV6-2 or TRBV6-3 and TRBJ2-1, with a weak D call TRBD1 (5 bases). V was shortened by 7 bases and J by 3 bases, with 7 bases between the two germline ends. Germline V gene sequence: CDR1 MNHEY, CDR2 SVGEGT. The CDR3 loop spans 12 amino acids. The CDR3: CASMQGYNEQFF. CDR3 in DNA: TGTGCCAGCATGCAGGGCTACAATGAGCAGTTCTTC.

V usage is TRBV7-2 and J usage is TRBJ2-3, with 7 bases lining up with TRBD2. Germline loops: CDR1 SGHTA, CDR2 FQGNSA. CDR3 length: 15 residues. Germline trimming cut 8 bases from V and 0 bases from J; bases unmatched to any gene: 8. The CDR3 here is CASLRDYTSTDTQYF. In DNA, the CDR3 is TGTGCCAGCCTACGGGACTACACTAGCACAGATACGCAGTATTTT.

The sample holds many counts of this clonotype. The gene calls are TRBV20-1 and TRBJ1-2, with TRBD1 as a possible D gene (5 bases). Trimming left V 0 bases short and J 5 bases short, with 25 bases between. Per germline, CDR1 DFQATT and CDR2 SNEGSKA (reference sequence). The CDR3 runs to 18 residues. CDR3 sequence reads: CSAREGFGGRAQFYGYTF. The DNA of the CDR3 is TGCAGTGCTAGAGAAGGGTTTGGAGGCAGGGCGCAATTTTATGGCTACACCTTC.